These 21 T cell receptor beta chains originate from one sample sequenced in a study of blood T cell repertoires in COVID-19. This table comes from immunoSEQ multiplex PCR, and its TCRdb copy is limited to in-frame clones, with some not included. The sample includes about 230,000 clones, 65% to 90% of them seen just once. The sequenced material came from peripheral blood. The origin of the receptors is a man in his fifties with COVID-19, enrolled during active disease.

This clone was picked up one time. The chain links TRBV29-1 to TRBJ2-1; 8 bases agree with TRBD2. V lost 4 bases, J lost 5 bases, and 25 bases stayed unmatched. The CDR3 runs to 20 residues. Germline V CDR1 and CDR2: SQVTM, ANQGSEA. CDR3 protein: CSVVARRWTSSNLLDNEQFF. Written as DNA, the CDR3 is TGCAGCGTTGTCGCCCGAAGATGGACTAGCTCAAATCTTCTAGACAATGAGCAGTTCTTC.

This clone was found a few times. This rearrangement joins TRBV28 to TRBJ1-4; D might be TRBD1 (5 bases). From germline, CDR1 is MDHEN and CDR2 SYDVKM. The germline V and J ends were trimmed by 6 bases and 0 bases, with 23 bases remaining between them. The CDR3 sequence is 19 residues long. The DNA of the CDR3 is TGTGCCAGCAGCCCAATTTCCCCAGGGATCCCTGCAACTAATGAAAAACTGTTTTTT. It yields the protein CASSPISPGIPATNEKLFF.

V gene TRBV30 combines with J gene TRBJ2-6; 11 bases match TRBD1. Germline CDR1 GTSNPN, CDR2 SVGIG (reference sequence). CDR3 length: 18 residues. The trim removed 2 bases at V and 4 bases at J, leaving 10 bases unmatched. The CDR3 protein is CAWSTRTGGAWGANVLTF. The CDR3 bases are TGTGCCTGGAGTACCCGGACAGGGGGCGCATGGGGGGCCAACGTCCTGACTTTC.

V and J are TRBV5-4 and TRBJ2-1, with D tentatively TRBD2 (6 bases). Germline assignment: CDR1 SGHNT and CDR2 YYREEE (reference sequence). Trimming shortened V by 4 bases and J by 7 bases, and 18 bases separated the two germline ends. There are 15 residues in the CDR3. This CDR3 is CASSPNRLVVNEQFF. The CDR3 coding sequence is TGTGCCAGCAGCCCAAACAGACTAGTTGTGAATGAGCAGTTCTTC.

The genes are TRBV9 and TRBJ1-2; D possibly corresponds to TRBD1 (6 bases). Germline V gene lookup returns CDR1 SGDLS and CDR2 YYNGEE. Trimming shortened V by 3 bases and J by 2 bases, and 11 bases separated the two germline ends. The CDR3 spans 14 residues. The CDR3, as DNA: TGTGCCAGCAGCGCAGAGACAGGAAACTATGGCTACACCTTC. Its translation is CASSAETGNYGYTF. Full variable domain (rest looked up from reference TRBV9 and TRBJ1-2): DSGVTQTPKHLITATGQRVTLRCSPRSGDLSVYWYQQSLDQGLQFLIQYYNGEERAKGNILERFSAQQFPDLHSELNLSSLELGDSALYFCASSAETGNYGYTFGSGTRLTVV.

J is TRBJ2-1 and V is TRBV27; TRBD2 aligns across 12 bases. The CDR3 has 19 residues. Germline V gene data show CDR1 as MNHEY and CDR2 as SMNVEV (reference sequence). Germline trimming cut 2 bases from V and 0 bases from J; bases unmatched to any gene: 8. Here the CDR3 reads CASSLPPTSGGISYNEQFF. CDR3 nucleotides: TGTGCCAGCAGTTTACCTCCGACTAGCGGGGGCATCTCCTACAATGAGCAGTTCTTC.

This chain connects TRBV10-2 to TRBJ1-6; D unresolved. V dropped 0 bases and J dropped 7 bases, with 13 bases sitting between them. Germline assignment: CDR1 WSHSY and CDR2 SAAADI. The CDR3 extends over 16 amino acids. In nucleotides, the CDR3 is TGCGCCAGCAGTGAGTCTAACAGCCCTGAAAATTCACCCCTCCACTTT. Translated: CASSESNSPENSPLHF.

The CDR3 coding sequence is TGTGCCAGCTCACCAGGGCACAGGGTAACTGGAAACACCATATATTTT. It is translated as CASSPGHRVTGNTIYF. This sequence joins TRBV18 and TRBJ1-3; maybe TRBD1 (6 bases). The CDR3 consists of 16 residues. Germline-derived CDR1 and CDR2 are KGHSH and LQKENI. With 2 bases removed from V and 2 bases from J, the gap between germline ends came to 13 bases.

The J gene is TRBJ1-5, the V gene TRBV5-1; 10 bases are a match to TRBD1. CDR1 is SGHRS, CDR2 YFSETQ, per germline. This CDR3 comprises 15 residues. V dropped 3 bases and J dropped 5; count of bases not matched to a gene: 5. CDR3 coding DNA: TGCGCCAGCAGCTCCGGGACAGGGGTGCATCAGCCCCAGCATTTT. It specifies CASSSGTGVHQPQHF.

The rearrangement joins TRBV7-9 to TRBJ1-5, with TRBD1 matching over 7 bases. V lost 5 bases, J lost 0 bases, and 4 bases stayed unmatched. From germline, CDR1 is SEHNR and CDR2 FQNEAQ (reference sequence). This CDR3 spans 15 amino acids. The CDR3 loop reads CASSNWDSSNQPQHF. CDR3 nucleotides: TGTGCCAGCAGCAATTGGGACAGTAGCAATCAGCCCCAGCATTTT.

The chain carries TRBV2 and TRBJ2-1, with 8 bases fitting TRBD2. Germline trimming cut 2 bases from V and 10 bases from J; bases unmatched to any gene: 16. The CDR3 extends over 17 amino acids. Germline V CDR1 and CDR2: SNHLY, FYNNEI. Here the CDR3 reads CASSEMGSGLGPWEQFF. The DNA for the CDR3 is TGTGCCAGCAGTGAAATGGGTTCGGGACTAGGGCCATGGGAGCAGTTCTTC. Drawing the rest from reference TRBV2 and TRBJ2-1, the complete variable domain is EPEVTQTPSHQVTQMGQEVILRCVPISNHLYFYWYRQILGQKVEFLVSFYNNEISEKSEIFDDQFSVERPDGSNFTLKIRSTKLEDSAMYFCASSEMGSGLGPWEQFFGPGTRLTVL.

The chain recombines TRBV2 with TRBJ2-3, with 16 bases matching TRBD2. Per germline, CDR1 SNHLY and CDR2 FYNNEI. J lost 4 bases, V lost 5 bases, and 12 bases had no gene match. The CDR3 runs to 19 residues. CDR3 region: CASSKGTSGGAKTPDTQYF. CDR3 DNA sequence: TGTGCCAGCAGTAAGGGGACTAGCGGGGGGGCAAAAACCCCAGATACGCAGTATTTT.

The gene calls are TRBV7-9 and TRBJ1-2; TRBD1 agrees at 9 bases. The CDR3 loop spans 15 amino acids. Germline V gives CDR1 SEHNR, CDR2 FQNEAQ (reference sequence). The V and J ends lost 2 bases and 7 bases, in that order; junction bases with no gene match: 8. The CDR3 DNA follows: TGTGCCAGCAGCTTAATGGGACAGGGAATAGGTGGCTACACCTTC. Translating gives CASSLMGQGIGGYTF. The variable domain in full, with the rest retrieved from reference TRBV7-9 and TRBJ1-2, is DTGVSQNPRHKITKRGQNVTFRCDPISEHNRLYWYRQTLGQGPEFLTYFQNEAQLEKSRLLSDRFSAERPKGSFSTLEIQRTEQGDSAMYLCASSLMGQGIGGYTFGSGTRLTVV.

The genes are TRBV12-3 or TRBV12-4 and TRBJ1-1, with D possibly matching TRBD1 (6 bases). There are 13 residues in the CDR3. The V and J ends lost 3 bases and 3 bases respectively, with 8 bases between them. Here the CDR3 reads CASSLNRDTEAFF. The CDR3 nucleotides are TGTGCCAGCAGTTTGAACAGGGACACTGAAGCTTTCTTT.

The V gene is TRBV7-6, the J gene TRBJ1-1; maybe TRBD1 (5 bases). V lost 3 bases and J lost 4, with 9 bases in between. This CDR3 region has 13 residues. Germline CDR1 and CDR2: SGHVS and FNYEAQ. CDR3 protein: CASSLAGPTEAFF. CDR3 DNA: TGTGCCAGCAGCTTGGCAGGGCCCACTGAAGCTTTCTTT.

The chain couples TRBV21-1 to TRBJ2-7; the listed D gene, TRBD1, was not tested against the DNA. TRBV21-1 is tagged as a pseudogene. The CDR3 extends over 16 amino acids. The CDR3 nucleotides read TGTGCCAGCAGCAGACGGGACAGGGCTTTCTTCCACGAGCAGTACTTC. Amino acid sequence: CASSRRDRAFFHEQYF.

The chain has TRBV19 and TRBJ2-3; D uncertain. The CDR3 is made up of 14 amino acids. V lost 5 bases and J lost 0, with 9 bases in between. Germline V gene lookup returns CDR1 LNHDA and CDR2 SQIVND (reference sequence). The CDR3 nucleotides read TGTGCCAGTAGTCCACAGCCTAGCACAGATACGCAGTATTTT. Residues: CASSPQPSTDTQYF.

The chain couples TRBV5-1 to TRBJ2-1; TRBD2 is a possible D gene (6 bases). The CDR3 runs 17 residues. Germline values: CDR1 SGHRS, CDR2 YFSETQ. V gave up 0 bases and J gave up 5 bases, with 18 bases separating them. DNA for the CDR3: TGCGCCAGCAGCTTGGGAGGGGTTAGCGGCCCTGACAATGAGCAGTTCTTC. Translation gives CASSLGGVSGPDNEQFF.

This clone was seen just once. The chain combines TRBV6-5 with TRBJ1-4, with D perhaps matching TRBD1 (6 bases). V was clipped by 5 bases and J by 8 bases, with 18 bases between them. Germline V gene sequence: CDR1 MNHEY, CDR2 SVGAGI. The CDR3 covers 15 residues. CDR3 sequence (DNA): TGTGCCAGCAGTACCCAGGGGCCGGGTGAGGAAAAACTGTTTTTT. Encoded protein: CASSTQGPGEEKLFF.

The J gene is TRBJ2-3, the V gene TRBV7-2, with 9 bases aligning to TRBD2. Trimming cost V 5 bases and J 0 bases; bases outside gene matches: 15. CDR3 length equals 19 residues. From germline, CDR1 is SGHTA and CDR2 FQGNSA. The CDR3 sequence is CASSPSRGRGGTSTDTQYF. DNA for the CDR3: TGTGCCAGCAGCCCCTCCCGAGGGCGGGGGGGGACCAGCACAGATACGCAGTATTTT.

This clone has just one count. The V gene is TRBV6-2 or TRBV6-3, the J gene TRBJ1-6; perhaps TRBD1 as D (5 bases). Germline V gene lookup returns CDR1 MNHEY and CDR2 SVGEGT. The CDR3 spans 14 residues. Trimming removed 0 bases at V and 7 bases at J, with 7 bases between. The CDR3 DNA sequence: TGTGCCAGCAGTTACTCCCACAGGAATTCACCCCTCCACTTT. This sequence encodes CASSYSHRNSPLHF.